This record concerns one TCR beta chain sequence. Its specific antigen is unknown. The record has no base qualities; no much larger clone is one base away. This entry is derived from a study of Ad26.COV2.S vaccination and SARS-CoV-2 variants (dated by TCRdb to 2020 to 2022). Looking at the study overall: Vaccine-arm donors were drawn from COV1001, a multicentre, randomized, double-blind, placebo-controlled phase I-IIa trial of Ad26.COV2.S in healthy adults. A total of approximately 32 samples were included in the TCR-sequenced set, comprising roughly 19 Ad26.COV2.S vaccine recipients, 5 placebo recipients and 8 SARS-CoV-2 convalescent individuals. Ad26.COV2.S was given intramuscularly at 5x10^10 or 1x10^11 viral particles, as a single shot or as two shots 56 days apart. Participants in the trial were split at random into five groups of five each, receiving low-dose or high-dose Ad26.COV2.S once or twice, or else placebo on both occasions. TCRbeta repertoire sequencing served as the tool for gauging how specific and how broad the SARS-CoV-2-reactive T cell receptors were following Ad26.COV2.S vaccination. Throughout the experiments and outcome assessment, investigators stayed blinded to trial group allocation. Broad study findings and their caveats: Higher spike-specific TCR breadth was observed in Ad26.COV2.S recipients than in placebo recipients (P = 0.0014). Non-spike TCR breadth was comparable between vaccine and placebo recipients, consistent with the vaccine containing only spike. The study lacked the statistical power to compare responses across vaccine doses or regimens. Substantial breadth of spike-specific CD8+ and CD4+ T cell responses was reported after vaccination. It was noted by the authors that total T cell responses may have been underestimated by the TCR breadth and depth analyses.

TCRbeta CDR3 regions were sequenced with the immunoSEQ Assay. After extraction, genomic DNA underwent amplification by bias-controlled multiplex PCR, followed by high-throughput sequencing. In the paper's pipeline: Collapsing and filtering of sequences were performed to quantify the absolute abundance of each unique TCRbeta CDR3 region. T cell fraction was estimated by normalizing TCRbeta template counts to usable DNA, which was measured by amplifying reference genes present in all nucleated cells. Repertoire TCRs were annotated as SARS-CoV-2-specific when V gene, CDR3 amino acid sequence and J gene were exactly matched to a known reactive TCR set. The reference SARS-CoV-2 TCR set was derived from MIRA and filtered for enrichment in COVID-19-positive ImmuneCODE repertoires, a step that removed public or cross-reactive TCRs. Using the MIRA antigens, annotated TCRs were further analysed by specific ORF or by position within an ORF. Breadth was defined as the number of annotated unique rearrangements divided by the total number of unique productive rearrangements, and depth was defined as the summed frequency of the annotated unique rearrangements. TCR breadth was compared between groups using two-sided Wilcoxon rank-sum tests. Entries here come from immuneACCESS through TCRdb and include only in-frame sequences with V and J called. Some clones fail to appear in such tables; in the studies checked, an unresolved V gene covers under half of the shortfall, and the cause of the remainder is unknown. Clonal size and the V and J genes are those of that table, whereas D and trimming came from the DNA. The sample includes hundreds of thousands of clones, with approximately 88% observed a single time. The ten biggest clones cover roughly 1.5% of the sample.

The sample's treatment or condition label, decoded: 15 to 20 received Ad26.COV2.S at low or high dose, single or two shots; five or six received placebo; per-sample allocation not given. For vaccine and placebo recipients, repertoires were sequenced using samples collected on day 63 after the first injection. Between 29 July and 7 August 2020, Cohort 1b enrolled about two dozen adults aged 18-55 years at one site in Boston, USA. Ad26.COV2.S consisted of a replication-incompetent adenovirus type 26 vector by which a prefusion-stabilized SARS-CoV-2 spike protein from the original Wuhan strain was expressed. The germline V and J ends show losses of 7 bases and 8 bases respectively, and no gene match explains 6 bases of the junction. From the germline V gene, CDR1 is SGDLS and CDR2 is YYNGEE. The CDR3 covers 13 residues, taking in both the cysteine and the phenylalanine. Only CDR3 DNA remains: 39 bases, in frame from the first base.

The receptor was isolated from a person aged 18 to 59 who received the Ad26.COV2.S COVID-19 vaccine or a placebo. The sequence links TRBV9 to TRBJ1-6, and 7 junction bases match TRBD1. Sequenced material: peripheral blood, taken in a trial of Ad26.COV2.S vaccine versus placebo. The CDR3 protein is CASGRDSDSPLHF. The DNA sequence is given as TGTGCCAGCGGCCGGGACAGCGATTCACCCCTCCACTTT.